This entry lists 24 T cell receptor beta chains sequenced from one sample in a study of technical replicates of blood from a handful of donors. Sequencing used immunoSEQ multiplex PCR; TCRdb keeps in-frame clones, though not all of them. Among under 55,000 clones listed, approximately 94% were seen once. The sequenced sample consisted of T cells isolated from PBMCs. The receptors here all came from a human donor in good health.

The CDR3 DNA is TGTGCCAGCAGCTTAGATTTCGGTACGGTGCAGCAGTACTTC. Its protein is CASSLDFGTVQQYF. This chain uses TRBV11-2 with TRBJ2-7; D is unclear. The CDR3 spans 14 residues. Trimming removed 0 bases at V and 8 bases at J, with 14 bases between. Germline loops: CDR1 SGHAT, CDR2 FQNNGV.

The chain joins TRBV2 to TRBJ1-3; 7 positions agree with TRBD1. CDR3 length: 14 residues. Per germline, CDR1 SNHLY and CDR2 FYNNEI. Trimming took 7 bases from V and 3 from J; bases not matched to a gene: 6. Written as DNA, the CDR3 is TGTGCCAGCATATCGGACAGGAATGGAAACACCATATATTTT. Protein product: CASISDRNGNTIYF.

CDR3 sequence reads: CASREPGLAPSTDTQYF. The CDR3 nucleotides are TGTGCCAGCCGAGAACCGGGACTAGCGCCGAGCACAGATACGCAGTATTTT. The chain is built from TRBV7-9 and TRBJ2-3; TRBD2 matches 10 bases. The J segment lost 0 bases and the V segment lost 8 bases, leaving 11 bases of the junction unmatched. The CDR3 runs to 17 residues. From germline, CDR1 is SEHNR and CDR2 FQNEAQ (reference sequence).

The chain joins TRBV4-1 to TRBJ1-2; a possible D gene is TRBD1 (5 bases). V lost 3 bases and J lost 7, with 12 bases in between. The CDR3 sequence is 13 residues long. Germline V gene data show CDR1 as MGHRA and CDR2 as YSYEKL. The CDR3 loop is CASSQEGRPGYTF. The CDR3, as DNA: TGCGCCAGCAGCCAGGAGGGGCGGCCTGGCTACACCTTC.

This sequence joins TRBV9 and TRBJ1-1; 7 nucleotides line up with TRBD1. The CDR3 extends over 15 amino acids. After removal of 4 bases from V and 0 bases from J, the junction contained 6 bases not matched to a gene. Germline V CDR1 and CDR2: SGDLS, YYNGEE. For the CDR3, the DNA is TGTGCCAGCAGCCCCAGGACAGGTTTGAACACTGAAGCTTTCTTT. This encodes CASSPRTGLNTEAFF.

The rearrangement links TRBV5-6 to TRBJ1-3, with TRBD1 as a possible D gene (5 bases). This CDR3 contains 14 residues. With 4 bases removed from V and 0 bases from J, the gap between germline ends came to 8 bases. Germline V gene lookup returns CDR1 SGHDT and CDR2 YYEEEE. The CDR3: CASSLGLSGNTIYF. The CDR3 DNA is TGTGCCAGCAGCCTGGGACTCTCTGGAAACACCATATATTTT.

The J gene is TRBJ1-2, the V gene TRBV15; 8 bases are shared with TRBD1. The CDR3 covers 14 residues. V gave up 3 bases and J gave up 7 bases; unmatched junction bases: 7. Germline loops: CDR1 LNHNV, CDR2 YYDKDF (reference sequence). CDR3: CATSSIQGAGGYTF. The CDR3 coding sequence is TGTGCCACCAGCAGTATCCAGGGGGCCGGTGGCTACACCTTC. The full variable domain, in which reference TRBV15 and TRBJ1-2 provide the parts outside the CDR3, is DAMVIQNPRYQVTQFGKPVTLSCSQTLNHNVMYWYQQKSSQAPKLLFHYYDKDFNNEADTPDNFQSRRPNTSFCFLDIRSPGLGDTAMYLCATSSIQGAGGYTFGSGTRLTVV.

The gene calls are TRBV7-8 and TRBJ2-7; 9 bases fit TRBD1. J was trimmed by 7 bases and V by 5 bases; bases with no gene match: 9. CDR1 is SGHVS and CDR2 is FQNEAQ in the germline V gene. CDR3 length: 14 amino acids. This CDR3 reads CASSLSQGAFEQYF. The CDR3 DNA sequence: TGTGCCAGCAGCCTATCACAGGGGGCGTTTGAGCAGTACTTC.

The chain is built from TRBV6-1 and TRBJ2-2; TRBD1 is a possible D gene (5 bases). V lost 8 bases, J lost 7 bases, and 17 bases lay in between. Germline values: CDR1 MNHNS, CDR2 SASEGT. The CDR3 is 14 residues long. The CDR3 here is CASGIGHKVGELFF. The CDR3 DNA sequence: TGTGCCAGCGGGATCGGACACAAGGTCGGGGAGCTGTTTTTT.

As for this clone: One end of the junction does not line up with germline, which may come from a read error. DNA for the CDR3: TGTGCTAGCAGCCCTAGCGGGAGTAACGAGCAGTACTTC. Its protein product is CASSPSGSNEQYF. The rearrangement joins TRBV7-7 to TRBJ2-7, with 10 bases matching TRBD2. This CDR3 has 13 amino acids. Germline loops: CDR1 SSHAT, CDR2 FNYEAQ (reference sequence).

The chain recombines TRBV5-1 with TRBJ2-7, with 8 positions matching TRBD2. J was trimmed by 2 bases and V by 5 bases; bases with no gene match: 6. The CDR3 is made up of 14 amino acids. The germline V gene encodes CDR1 SGHRS and CDR2 YFSETQ. CDR3 protein: CASSSGVNPYEQYF. CDR3 sequence (DNA): TGCGCCAGCAGTAGCGGGGTGAACCCCTACGAGCAGTACTTC.

The chain employs TRBV5-6 and TRBJ2-7; no clear D gene. This CDR3 is built from 16 residues. Trimming left V 5 bases short and J 2 bases short, with 20 bases between. CDR1 SGHDT and CDR2 YYEEEE come from the germline V gene. The CDR3 loop is CASSLAKSKSPYEQYF. CDR3 bases: TGTGCCAGCAGTCTCGCGAAATCGAAATCTCCCTACGAGCAGTACTTC.

The chain uses TRBV7-2 and TRBJ2-7, with 7 bases lining up with TRBD1. The CDR3 covers 14 residues. Germline loops: CDR1 SGHTA, CDR2 FQGNSA. The junction had 7 bases not matched to a gene; V was cut back by 5 bases and J by 3 bases. CDR3 sequence: CASSLRQGLYEQYF. As DNA, the CDR3 is TGTGCCAGCAGCCTTCGACAGGGTCTCTACGAGCAGTACTTC.

The chain couples TRBV6-1 to TRBJ1-5, with D possibly TRBD1 on 6 matching bases. V lost 5 bases to trimming and J lost 7 bases, with 15 bases between them. This CDR3 region has 14 residues. CDR1 MNHNS and CDR2 SASEGT come from the germline V gene. CDR3 residues: CASSRGHVDQPQHF. The CDR3 DNA follows: TGTGCCAGCAGTAGGGGACATGTGGACCAGCCCCAGCATTTT.

The chain carries TRBV11-3 and TRBJ2-1; weak D call: TRBD2 (5 bases). The CDR3 length is 14 residues. V was pared by 6 bases and J by 5 bases, with 14 bases between. Germline CDR1 and CDR2: SGHNT and YENEEA. CDR3 bases: TGTGCCAGCAGGAGGAGCGGAGGAAACAATGAGCAGTTCTTC. Amino acids: CASRRSGGNNEQFF. Based on the CDR3 plus reference TRBV11-3 and TRBJ2-1, the full variable domain is EAGVVQSPRYKIIEKKQPVAFWCNPISGHNTLYWYLQNLGQGPELLIRYENEEAVDDSQLPKDRFSAERLKGVDSTLKIQPAELGDSAVYLCASRRSGGNNEQFFGPGTRLTVL.

The chain employs TRBV10-3 and TRBJ2-7; D ambiguous. Trimming removed 3 bases from V and 2 bases from J, with 11 bases in between. The V gene's germline CDR1 is ENHRY and CDR2 SYGVKD. The length of the CDR3 is 14 residues. The CDR3 DNA reads TGTGCCATCAGTGATCAACAGAAACCCTACGAGCAGTACTTC. It specifies CAISDQQKPYEQYF.

This clone was detected only a few times. The V gene is TRBV9, the J gene TRBJ2-3, with D maybe TRBD2 (5 bases). The CDR3 covers 15 residues. The germline V gene has CDR1 SGDLS and CDR2 YYNGEE. Trimming removed 0 bases from V and 0 bases from J, with 8 bases in between. CDR3 sequence (DNA): TGTGCCAGCAGCGTAGATGAGGGTAGCACAGATACGCAGTATTTT. Translating it yields CASSVDEGSTDTQYF.

This clone was recorded a few times. At one end the junction does not follow the germline gene, possibly because of a read error. The CDR3: CATSRAGGQETQYF. CDR3 in DNA: TGTGCCACCAGTAGAGCGGGAGGCCAAGAGACCCAGTACTTC. The chain carries TRBV6-1 and TRBJ2-5; 9 nucleotides match TRBD2. The germline CDR1 and CDR2 sequences are MNHNS and SASEGT. The CDR3 covers 14 residues.

The chain employs TRBV28 and TRBJ2-1; 7 bases fit TRBD1. Germline V gene sequence: CDR1 MDHEN, CDR2 SYDVKM. The CDR3 is 16 amino acids. The V and J ends lost 5 bases and 2 bases, in that order; junction bases with no gene match: 9. Here the CDR3 DNA reads TGTGCCAGCAGTCATACAGGGGAAGGACCCTACAATGAGCAGTTCTTC. This encodes CASSHTGEGPYNEQFF.

The V and J genes are TRBV4-3 and TRBJ2-7; D gene unclear. This CDR3 comprises 14 residues. CDR1 is LGHNA, CDR2 YSLEER, per germline. V shed 0 bases and J shed 0 bases, with 6 bases lying between them. The CDR3 loop is CASSQDLSSYEQYF. The CDR3 region has the DNA TGCGCCAGCAGCCAAGATCTCAGCTCCTACGAGCAGTACTTC.

The rearrangement links TRBV4-2 to TRBJ2-7; TRBD2 matches 8 bases. CDR1 is LGHNA, CDR2 YNFKEQ, per germline. The V segment lost 0 bases and the J segment 2 bases; nucleotides outside the gene matches: 15. The CDR3 contains 19 residues. This CDR3 reads CASSQDQLITGGPPYEQYF. Written as DNA, the CDR3 is TGTGCCAGCAGCCAAGATCAATTGATAACGGGAGGGCCCCCCTACGAGCAGTACTTC.

The genes are TRBV25-1 and TRBJ1-1; TRBD1 matches at 10 bases. CDR1 MGHDK and CDR2 SYGVNS come from the germline V gene. Germline trimming cut 0 bases from V and 6 bases from J; bases unmatched to any gene: 10. The CDR3 extends over 17 amino acids. This CDR3 reads CASSEYAGTGAEAEAFF. Written as DNA, the CDR3 is TGTGCCAGCAGTGAATATGCCGGGACAGGGGCGGAGGCTGAAGCTTTCTTT.

V and J are TRBV6-5 and TRBJ1-1; maybe TRBD1 (5 bases). Germline values: CDR1 MNHEY, CDR2 SVGAGI. Trimming removed 2 bases at V and 5 bases at J, with 12 bases between. This CDR3 spans 14 amino acids. CDR3 amino acids: CASSYQQVWTEAFF. The DNA of the CDR3 is TGTGCCAGCAGTTACCAACAGGTCTGGACTGAAGCTTTCTTT.

This clone was picked up one time. The V gene is TRBV11-3, the J gene TRBJ1-2; 10 bases align to TRBD1. Germline loops: CDR1 SGHNT, CDR2 YENEEA. The CDR3 consists of 17 residues. J lost 4 bases, V lost 5 bases, and 13 bases had no gene match. CDR3 in amino acids: CASSRKTPGTGAYGYTF. The CDR3 nucleotides read TGTGCCAGCAGCCGAAAAACTCCCGGGACAGGGGCCTATGGCTACACCTTC.